The 8 T cell receptor beta chains presented below share a single source sample, sequenced in a study of technical replicates of blood from a few donors. TCRdb's table, derived via immunoSEQ multiplex PCR, lists solely in-frame clones and lacks some. The sample lists approximately 44,000 clones; 96% were seen once. Input material: T cells isolated from PBMCs. The receptors here all came from a human donor in good health.

CDR3 loop: CASSKDCHRYGYTF. The CDR3, as DNA: TGTGCCAGCAGCAAAGATTGCCACAGGTATGGCTACACCTTC. The J gene is TRBJ1-2, the V gene TRBV21-1; the table assigns TRBD1, which was not confirmed against the DNA. TRBV21-1 is listed as a pseudogene. This CDR3 is 14 amino acids long.

V gene TRBV7-8 combines with J gene TRBJ1-1, with 7 bases identical to TRBD1. CDR1 and CDR2 (germline): SGHVS, FQNEAQ. Trimming removed 5 bases from V and 3 bases from J; junction bases left unmatched: 12. The CDR3 contains 16 residues. The CDR3 here is CASSLRDRRRDTEAFF. CDR3 sequence (DNA): TGTGCCAGCAGCCTCCGGGACAGAAGGAGGGACACTGAAGCTTTCTTT. Based on the CDR3 plus reference TRBV7-8 and TRBJ1-1, the full variable domain is GAGVSQSPRYKVAKRGQDVALRCDPISGHVSLFWYQQALGQGPEFLTYFQNEAQLDKSGLPSDRFFAERPEGSVSTLKIQRTQQEDSAVYLCASSLRDRRRDTEAFFGQGTRLTVV.

This CDR3 reads CASSVAGQNTDTQYF. CDR3 bases: TGTGCCAGCAGTGTAGCGGGACAGAACACAGATACGCAGTATTTT. The rearrangement joins TRBV6-1 to TRBJ2-3; D might be TRBD2 (8 bases). V gave up 4 bases and J gave up 2 bases, with 13 bases separating them. Germline V gene data show CDR1 as MNHNS and CDR2 as SASEGT. The CDR3 is 15 residues long.

The chain couples TRBV9 to TRBJ1-5; perhaps TRBD1 as D (5 bases). V lost 3 bases to trimming and J lost 5 bases, with 12 bases between them. This CDR3 has 14 amino acids. CDR1 is SGDLS, CDR2 YYNGEE, per germline. In DNA form, the CDR3 reads TGTGCCAGCAGCGGAGGACAACCAGATCAGCCCCAGCATTTT. This gives the protein CASSGGQPDQPQHF.

The J gene is TRBJ2-7, the V gene TRBV1; TRBD2, as called in the table, went unchecked against the DNA. TRBV1 is reported as a pseudogene. This CDR3 region has 11 residues. CDR3 sequence: CTSSRTYEQYF. The CDR3 region has the DNA TGCACCAGCAGCCGTACCTACGAGCAGTACTTC.

The gene calls are TRBV9 and TRBJ2-7; the match to TRBD2 covers 7 bases. Germline-derived CDR1 and CDR2 are SGDLS and YYNGEE. The CDR3 totals 14 residues. V was clipped by 4 bases and J by 4 bases; unmatched bases: 8. CDR3 in DNA: TGTGCCAGCAGCCCCAAAGCGGGATATTACGAGCAGTACTTC. It translates to CASSPKAGYYEQYF.

The chain's CDR3 is CASSPRQGYEKLFF. DNA for the CDR3: TGTGCCAGCAGCCCTCGCCAGGGATATGAAAAACTGTTTTTT. This sequence joins TRBV7-2 and TRBJ1-4, with D perhaps TRBD1 (5 bases). CDR1 is SGHTA, CDR2 FQGNSA, per germline. The V gene lost 5 bases and the J gene lost 6 bases, with 13 bases spanning the gap. The CDR3 sequence is 14 residues long.

This chain joins TRBV7-2 and TRBJ2-5; a weak D match, TRBD2 (6 bases). Germline values: CDR1 SGHTA, CDR2 FQGNSA. CDR3 length: 15 residues. V was pared by 3 bases and J by 1 base, with 12 bases between. Here the CDR3 DNA reads TGTGCCAGCAGCTTGTGGGGACTCCTCCAAGAGACCCAGTACTTC. Protein sequence: CASSLWGLLQETQYF.